The 19 T cell receptor beta chains reported below all come from one sample, sequenced in a study of blood T cell repertoires in COVID-19. Sequencing used immunoSEQ multiplex PCR; TCRdb keeps in-frame clones, though not all of them. This table has hundreds of thousands of clones, roughly 89% appearing once. The sample comprised PBMCs or T cells enriched from blood (not recorded which). These receptors all come from a woman aged 40 to 50 who had recovered from COVID-19.

The V gene is TRBV7-2, the J gene TRBJ1-6; no definite D call. V dropped 4 bases and J dropped 7 bases, with 20 bases sitting between them. CDR1 is SGHTA, CDR2 FQGNSA, per germline. This CDR3 contains 17 residues. CDR3 in DNA: TGTGCCAGCAGCTATCGGGGAGGTCAGCGCCCAAATTCACCCCTCCACTTT. It specifies CASSYRGGQRPNSPLHF.

The chain couples TRBV19 to TRBJ2-7, with 9 bases matching TRBD1. This CDR3 is built from 15 residues. Trimming removed 6 bases from V and 2 bases from J; junction bases left unmatched: 8. Germline V gives CDR1 LNHDA, CDR2 SQIVND (reference sequence). CDR3 nucleotide sequence: TGTGCCAGTAGGGACGTCGGGACAGGGCCCTACGAGCAGTACTTC. Its protein product is CASRDVGTGPYEQYF.

This chain's CDR3 is CASSGGTSGREQFF. CDR3 DNA sequence: TGCGCCAGCAGTGGGGGGACTAGCGGTAGAGAGCAGTTCTTC. The J gene is TRBJ2-1, the V gene TRBV10-2; TRBD2 matches at 11 bases. Germline V lookup: CDR1 WSHSY, CDR2 SAAADI. The CDR3 contains 14 residues. With V trimmed by 4 bases and J by 10 bases, 6 bases remained unmatched.

This rearrangement joins TRBV27 to TRBJ2-7; 12 bases line up with TRBD2. Germline lookup yields CDR1 MNHEY and CDR2 SMNVEV (reference sequence). With 5 bases clipped from V and 2 bases from J, the junction kept 4 bases outside the gene matches. The CDR3 has 15 residues. The CDR3 sequence: CASSAWTSGTYEQYF. CDR3 sequence (DNA): TGTGCCAGCAGTGCCTGGACTAGCGGGACCTACGAGCAGTACTTC.

In its sample, this clone was seen a few times. The V and J genes are TRBV5-1 and TRBJ2-7; a possible D gene is TRBD1 (5 bases). V lost 0 bases, J lost 1 base, and 14 bases lay in between. CDR3 length: 16 residues. CDR1 is SGHRS and CDR2 is YFSETQ in the germline V gene. CDR3 amino acids: CASSLAQAGWSYEQYF. CDR3 sequence (DNA): TGCGCCAGCAGCTTGGCGCAGGCAGGGTGGTCCTACGAGCAGTACTTC.

The CDR3 sequence: CASTIGGRTEAFF. CDR3 DNA: TGTGCCAGCACAATAGGAGGGAGAACTGAAGCTTTCTTT. This chain joins TRBV12-3 or TRBV12-4 and TRBJ1-1; D not resolved. CDR3 length equals 13 residues. Trimming took 7 bases from V and 5 from J, leaving 14 bases between them.

A remark on this clone: A read error may be the cause here, since a much bigger clone is one base away. The chain joins TRBV7-9 to TRBJ1-1; D gene uncertain. The CDR3 spans 13 residues. Per the germline V gene, CDR1 is SEHNR and CDR2 is FQNEAQ (reference sequence). Trimming took 2 bases from V and 1 from J, leaving 5 bases between them. The CDR3 loop is CASSLQENTEAFF. CDR3 nucleotide sequence: TGTGCCAGCAGCTTACAGGAGAACACTGAAGCTTTCTTT. The full variable domain, its missing parts supplied by reference TRBV7-9 and TRBJ1-1, is DTGVSQNPRHKITKRGQNVTFRCDPISEHNRLYWYRQTLGQGPEFLTYFQNEAQLEKSRLLSDRFSAERPKGSFSTLEIQRTEQGDSAMYLCASSLQENTEAFFGQGTRLTVV.

The chain is built from TRBV5-1 and TRBJ2-7; possible D gene TRBD1, 6 bases. Germline CDR1 SGHRS, CDR2 YFSETQ. Trimming took 3 bases from V and 0 from J, leaving 16 bases between them. This CDR3 comprises 16 residues. As DNA, the CDR3 is TGCGCCAGCAGCTGGGGGCTAAGAGCGGACTCCTACGAGCAGTACTTC. It encodes CASSWGLRADSYEQYF.

The V gene is TRBV27, the J gene TRBJ2-7; TRBD2 matches at 8 bases. J gave up 1 base and V 4 bases, and 6 bases lay outside the gene matches. CDR3 size: 15 residues. Germline CDR1 and CDR2: MNHEY and SMNVEV (reference sequence). The DNA of the CDR3 is TGTGCCAGCAGTTCCACCGGGACTAGTTCCTACGAGCAGTACTTC. It translates to CASSSTGTSSYEQYF.

J is TRBJ1-1 and V is TRBV3-1 (or the pseudogene TRBV3-2); 7 positions agree with TRBD1. This CDR3 region has 13 residues. From germline, CDR1 is LGHDT and CDR2 YNNKEL (reference sequence). The V and J ends lost 1 base and 8 bases, in that order; junction bases with no gene match: 4. CDR3 coding DNA: TGTGCCAGCAGCCAAGGGGGGACAGCCGAAGCTTTCTTT. Residues: CASSQGGTAEAFF.

This CDR3 reads CASSPTIGAEAFF. The DNA for the CDR3 is TGTGCCAGCAGCCCAACCATAGGAGCTGAAGCTTTCTTT. V usage is TRBV7-3 and J usage is TRBJ1-1; no clear D. The germline V gene encodes CDR1 SGHTA and CDR2 FQGTGA. The germline V and J ends were trimmed by 5 bases and 6 bases, with 13 bases remaining between them. CDR3 length: 13 residues.

The CDR3 loop is CASSRDRGKYNEQFF. The CDR3 DNA reads as TGTGCCAGCAGCCGCGACAGGGGGAAGTACAATGAGCAGTTCTTC. V is TRBV14 and J is TRBJ2-1; 9 bases are a match to TRBD1. V lost 4 bases, J lost 4 bases, and 5 bases stayed unmatched. Germline CDR1 SGHDN, CDR2 FVKESK. The CDR3 contains 15 residues. The whole variable domain, filled in from reference TRBV14 and TRBJ2-1, reads EAGVTQFPSHSVIEKGQTVTLRCDPISGHDNLYWYRRVMGKEIKFLLHFVKESKQDESGMPNNRFLAERTGGTYSTLKVQPAELEDSGVYFCASSRDRGKYNEQFFGPGTRLTVL.

The chain recombines TRBV5-1 with TRBJ2-5; 10 nucleotides line up with TRBD2. Germline lookup yields CDR1 SGHRS and CDR2 YFSETQ. The CDR3 has 18 amino acids. V was clipped by 7 bases and J by 0 bases; unmatched bases: 15. CDR3 in amino acids: CASQGRAGGPLYQETQYF. CDR3 DNA sequence: TGCGCCAGCCAAGGAAGAGCGGGAGGGCCTCTATACCAAGAGACCCAGTACTTC.

This chain links TRBV6-5 with TRBJ2-3, with D perhaps TRBD1 (5 bases). The CDR3 consists of 13 residues. Per germline, CDR1 MNHEY and CDR2 SVGAGI. Trimming took 6 bases from V and 5 from J, leaving 12 bases between them. CDR3 in DNA: TGTGCCAGCAGCCACCTAGGGGAAGATACGCAGTATTTT. Amino acid sequence: CASSHLGEDTQYF.

This chain uses TRBV2 with TRBJ2-1, with D unclear. Germline V gene sequence: CDR1 SNHLY, CDR2 FYNNEI. The CDR3 has 16 amino acids. V gave up 6 bases and J gave up 0 bases, with 15 bases separating them. The CDR3 is CASSWFSESSYNEQFF. CDR3 sequence (DNA): TGTGCCAGCAGCTGGTTCAGCGAGAGCTCCTACAATGAGCAGTTCTTC.

On this clone itself: Compared with germline, one end of the junction differs, possibly owing to a read error. In DNA form, the CDR3 reads TGTGCCAGCAGCCCCCGAGAAGGGGGGCTGTTTTTT. Protein product: CASSPREGGLFF. The chain links TRBV7-2 to TRBJ2-2; D is perhaps TRBD1 (6 bases). The CDR3 is 12 residues long. Per germline, CDR1 SGHTA and CDR2 FQGNSA.

V and J are TRBV25-1 and TRBJ2-3, with unresolved D. The CDR3 spans 13 residues. Germline V lookup: CDR1 MGHDK, CDR2 SYGVNS. V lost 6 bases to trimming and J lost 0 bases, with 7 bases between them. CDR3 sequence: CASSRVSTDTQYF. The CDR3 DNA sequence: TGTGCCAGCAGCCGGGTGAGCACAGATACGCAGTATTTT.

J is TRBJ1-5 and V is TRBV20-1; 9 bases agree with TRBD1. The germline gives CDR1 DFQATT, CDR2 SNEGSKA (reference sequence). This CDR3 spans 15 amino acids. The trim removed 3 bases at V and 5 bases at J, leaving 8 bases unmatched. The DNA for the CDR3 is TGCAGTGCTAGTGACAGGGGGACAAGGGATCAGCCCCAGCATTTT. Residues: CSASDRGTRDQPQHF.

About this clone: Likely a read error: the CDR3 ends without its conserved phenylalanine or tryptophan. No DNA is shown, since the ends of the CDR3 on it are uncertain; the CDR3 is the one TCRdb lists. The V gene is TRBV7-9, the J gene TRBJ1-2; the table's D call, TRBD1, has no DNA check behind it. From germline, CDR1 is SEHNR and CDR2 FQNEAQ (reference sequence). Including both end residues, the CDR3 is 11 amino acids long. CDR3 amino acids: CASSLMAGDLV.